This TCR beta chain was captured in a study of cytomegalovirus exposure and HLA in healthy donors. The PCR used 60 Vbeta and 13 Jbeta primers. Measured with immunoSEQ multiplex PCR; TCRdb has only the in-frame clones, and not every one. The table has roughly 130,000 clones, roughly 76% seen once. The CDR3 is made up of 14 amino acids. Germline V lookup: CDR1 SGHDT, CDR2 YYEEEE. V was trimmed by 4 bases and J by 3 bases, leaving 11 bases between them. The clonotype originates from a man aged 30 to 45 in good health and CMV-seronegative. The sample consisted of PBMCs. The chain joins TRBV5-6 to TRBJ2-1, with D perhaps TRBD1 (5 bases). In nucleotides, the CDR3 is TGTGCCAGCAGCGTAGGGGCAAACTACAATGAGCAGTTCTTC. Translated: CASSVGANYNEQFF.